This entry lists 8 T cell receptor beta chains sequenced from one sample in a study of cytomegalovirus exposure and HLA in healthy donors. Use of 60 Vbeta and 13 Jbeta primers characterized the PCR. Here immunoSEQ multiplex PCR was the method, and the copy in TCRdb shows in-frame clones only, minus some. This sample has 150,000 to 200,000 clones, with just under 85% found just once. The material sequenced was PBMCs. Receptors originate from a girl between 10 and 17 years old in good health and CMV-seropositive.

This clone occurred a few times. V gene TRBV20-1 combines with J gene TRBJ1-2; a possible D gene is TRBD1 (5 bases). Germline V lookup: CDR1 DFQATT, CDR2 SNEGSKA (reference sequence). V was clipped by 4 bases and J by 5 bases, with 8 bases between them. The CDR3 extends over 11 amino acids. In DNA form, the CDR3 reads TGCAGTGCTACCGACAGATATGGCTACACCTTC. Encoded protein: CSATDRYGYTF.

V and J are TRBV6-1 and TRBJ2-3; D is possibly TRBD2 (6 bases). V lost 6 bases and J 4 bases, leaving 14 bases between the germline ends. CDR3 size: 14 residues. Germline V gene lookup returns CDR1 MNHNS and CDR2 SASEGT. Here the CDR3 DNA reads TGTGCCAGCAGGGAAAATCGGGACTCAGATACGCAGTATTTT. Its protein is CASRENRDSDTQYF.

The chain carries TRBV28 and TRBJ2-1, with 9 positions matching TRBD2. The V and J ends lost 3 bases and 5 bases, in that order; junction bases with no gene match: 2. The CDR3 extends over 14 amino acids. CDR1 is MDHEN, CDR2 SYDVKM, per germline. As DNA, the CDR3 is TGTGCCAGCAGTTTTACTAGCGGGCACAATGAGCAGTTCTTC. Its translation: CASSFTSGHNEQFF.

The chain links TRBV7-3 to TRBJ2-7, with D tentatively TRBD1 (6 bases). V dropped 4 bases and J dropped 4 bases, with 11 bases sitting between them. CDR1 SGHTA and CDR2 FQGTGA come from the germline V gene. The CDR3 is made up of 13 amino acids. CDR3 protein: CASSSQGSYEQYF. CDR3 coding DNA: TGTGCCAGCAGCTCACAGGGTTCGTACGAGCAGTACTTC.

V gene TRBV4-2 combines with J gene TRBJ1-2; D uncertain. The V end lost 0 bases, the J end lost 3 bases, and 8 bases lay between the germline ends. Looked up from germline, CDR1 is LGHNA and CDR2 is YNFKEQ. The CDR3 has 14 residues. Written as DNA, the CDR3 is TGTGCCAGCAGCCAAGACAGGTTAGACTATGGCTACACCTTC. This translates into CASSQDRLDYGYTF.

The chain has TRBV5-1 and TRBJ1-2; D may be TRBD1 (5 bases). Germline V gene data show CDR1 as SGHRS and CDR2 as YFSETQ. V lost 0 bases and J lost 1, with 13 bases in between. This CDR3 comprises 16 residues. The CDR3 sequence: CASSLARQGGNYGYTF. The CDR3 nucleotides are TGCGCCAGCAGCTTGGCCAGGCAGGGAGGTAACTATGGCTACACCTTC.

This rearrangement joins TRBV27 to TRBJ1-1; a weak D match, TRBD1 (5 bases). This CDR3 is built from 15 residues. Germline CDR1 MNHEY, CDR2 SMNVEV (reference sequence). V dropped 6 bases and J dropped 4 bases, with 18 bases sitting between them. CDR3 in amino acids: CASSAGQGWGTEAFF. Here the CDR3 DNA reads TGTGCCAGCAGCGCGGGGCAGGGCTGGGGCACTGAAGCTTTCTTT.

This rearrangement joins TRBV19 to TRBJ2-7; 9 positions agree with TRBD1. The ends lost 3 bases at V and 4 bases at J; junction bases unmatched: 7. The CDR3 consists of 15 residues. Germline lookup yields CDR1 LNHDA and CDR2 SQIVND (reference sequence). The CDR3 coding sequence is TGTGCCAGTAGTATTGGTCTGGGGACAGGGTACGAGCAGTACTTC. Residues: CASSIGLGTGYEQYF.